This paragraph covers one T cell receptor (beta chain) sequence. Antigen unknown. A single record per CDR3 protein comes from TCRdb applying MiXCR to the reads. The profile shows fewer than 1,000,000 distinct CDR3 sequences, about 33% of them singletons. The data were taken from a study of T cell repertoires in cytomegalovirus infection. This CDR3 has 14 residues. From germline, CDR1 is SGHAT and CDR2 FQNNGV. V lost 3 bases, J lost 7 bases, and 12 bases lay in between. Study outcomes and limitations: It was HLA-C-restricted CMV-specific TCR beta clonotypes that dominated the response ex vivo. Cumulative frequency (of public TCR beta family members) identified carriers of CMV plus the relevant HLA.

The source is a human donor in good health (CMV status not recorded). Some clones in this sample may be carry-over from other donors' samples. This specimen was cultured CD8+ T cells from PBMCs, taken from culture after CMV antigen stimulation. V and J are TRBV11-2 and TRBJ2-2; D is perhaps TRBD2 (6 bases). In DNA form, the CDR3 reads TGTGCCAGCAGCTTGCGGGGCGGTTTCGGGGAGCTGTTTTTT. It encodes CASSLRGGFGELFF.